One sample yielded the 10 T cell receptor beta chains listed below, sequenced in a study of cytomegalovirus exposure and HLA in healthy donors. PCR employed 60 Vbeta and 13 Jbeta primers. Method: immunoSEQ multiplex PCR; TCRdb's copy keeps in-frame clones and lacks some. Reported are 150,000 to 200,000 clones; the ten largest clones contain under 2.5%. The sequenced sample was PBMCs. Receptors were obtained from a man younger than 45 in good health and CMV-seronegative.

The chain carries TRBV5-1 and TRBJ1-5; 8 nucleotides match TRBD1. J was trimmed by 7 bases and V by 5 bases; bases with no gene match: 8. CDR1 and CDR2 from the germline V gene are SGHRS and YFSETQ. The CDR3 totals 14 residues. The CDR3 reads CASSPGGLGQPQHF. CDR3 sequence (DNA): TGCGCCAGCAGTCCAGGGGGCTTAGGGCAGCCCCAGCATTTT. The full variable domain, completed using reference TRBV5-1 and TRBJ1-5, is KAGVTQTPRYLIKTRGQQVTLSCSPISGHRSVSWYQQTPGQGLQFLFEYFSETQRNKGNFPGRFSGRQFSNSRSEMNVSTLELGDSALYLCASSPGGLGQPQHFGDGTRLSIL.

The V gene is TRBV19, the J gene TRBJ2-1; TRBD2 matches 15 bases. V gave up 4 bases and J gave up 8 bases; unmatched junction bases: 18. This CDR3 is built from 20 residues. Germline CDR1 and CDR2: LNHDA and SQIVND (reference sequence). This CDR3 is CASSTQPIGTSGRPSDEQFF. The CDR3 coding sequence is TGTGCCAGTAGTACCCAACCCATAGGGACTAGCGGGAGGCCCTCCGATGAGCAGTTCTTC.

The gene calls are TRBV18 and TRBJ1-5; D not resolved. The CDR3 has 12 amino acids. V was clipped by 5 bases and J by 7 bases, with 9 bases between them. Germline CDR1 reads KGHSH; CDR2 reads LQKENI. The CDR3 DNA reads as TGTGCCAGCTCATCTTCGGGGCAGCCCCAGCATTTT. Protein: CASSSSGQPQHF.

The chain employs TRBV12-5 and TRBJ2-5; D is perhaps TRBD2 (6 bases). There are 13 residues in the CDR3. Trimming shortened V by 5 bases and J by 5 bases, and 12 bases separated the two germline ends. The germline CDR1 and CDR2 sequences are LGHNT and FRNRAP. CDR3 loop: CASGMGGGETQYF. As DNA, the CDR3 is TGTGCTAGTGGTATGGGAGGAGGGGAGACCCAGTACTTC. Complete variable domain (other parts from reference TRBV12-5 and TRBJ2-5): DARVTQTPRHKVTEMGQEVTMRCQPILGHNTVFWYRQTMMQGLELLAYFRNRAPLDDSGMPKDRFSAEMPDATLATLKIQPSEPRDSAVYFCASGMGGGETQYFGPGTRLLVL.

The chain employs TRBV21-1 and TRBJ2-1; the table names TRBD2, a call not compared with the DNA. TRBV21-1 is a pseudogene segment. The CDR3 sequence is 17 residues long. CDR3 protein: CASSSQRAGGVVNEQFF. Written as DNA, the CDR3 is TGTGCCAGCAGCTCCCAAAGGGCCGGGGGAGTAGTGAATGAGCAGTTCTTC.

This chain links TRBV27 with TRBJ2-5; TRBD2 agrees at 9 bases. Trimming took 3 bases from V and 2 from J; bases not matched to a gene: 1. Germline CDR1 reads MNHEY; CDR2 reads SMNVEV (reference sequence). CDR3 length: 14 amino acids. CDR3 sequence reads: CASSLLAGQETQYF. DNA for the CDR3: TGTGCCAGCAGTTTGCTAGCGGGGCAAGAGACCCAGTACTTC.

This chain links TRBV15 with TRBJ1-4; D is ambiguous. V was pared by 3 bases and J by 3 bases, with 5 bases between. CDR3 length: 13 amino acids. From germline, CDR1 is LNHNV and CDR2 YYDKDF (reference sequence). The CDR3 DNA is TGTGCCACCAGCAGGAACTCTAATGAAAAACTGTTTTTT. Translated: CATSRNSNEKLFF.

This rearrangement joins TRBV6-5 to TRBJ1-2; D gene ambiguous. Trimming took 2 bases from V and 0 from J, leaving 13 bases between them. Germline loops: CDR1 MNHEY, CDR2 SVGAGI. The CDR3 runs to 16 residues. The DNA for the CDR3 is TGTGCCAGCAGTTACCCGCACACCAAACCTAACTATGGCTACACCTTC. This gives the protein CASSYPHTKPNYGYTF.

This sequence joins TRBV7-3 and TRBJ2-5, with 7 bases aligning to TRBD1. The germline V gene encodes CDR1 SGHTA and CDR2 FQGTGA. The CDR3 spans 16 residues. V lost 5 bases to trimming and J lost 2 bases; unmatched junction nucleotides: 11. The CDR3, as DNA: TGTGCCAGCAGCCCCCGGGGCACCAGGGGGCAAGAGACCCAGTACTTC. As protein: CASSPRGTRGQETQYF. The whole variable domain, remainder taken from reference TRBV7-3 and TRBJ2-5, is GAGVSQTPSNKVTEKGKYVELRCDPISGHTALYWYRQSLGQGPEFLIYFQGTGAADDSGLPNDRFFAVRPEGSVSTLKIQRTERGDSAVYLCASSPRGTRGQETQYFGPGTRLLVL.

The V call is TRBV18, the J call TRBJ2-7, with D possibly being TRBD2 (6 bases). V was clipped by 2 bases and J by 2 bases, with 7 bases between them. CDR1 is KGHSH and CDR2 is LQKENI in the germline V gene. CDR3 size: 13 residues. This CDR3 is CASSPGGTYEQYF. CDR3 coding DNA: TGTGCCAGCTCACCAGGCGGGACCTACGAGCAGTACTTC. Variable domain in full (rest from reference TRBV18 and TRBJ2-7): NAGVMQNPRHLVRRRGQEARLRCSPMKGHSHVYWYRQLPEEGLKFMVYLQKENIIDESGMPKERFSAEFPKEGPSILRIQQVVRGDSAAYFCASSPGGTYEQYFGPGTRLTVT.